A single sample is the source of the 17 T cell receptor beta chains below, sequenced in a study of shared clonotypes between healthy human individuals. TCRdb keeps only in-frame clones here, not all; method: immunoSEQ multiplex PCR. The sample lists about 380,000 clones; approximately 96% were seen once. The sequencing sample was made of memory CD8+ T cells sorted from blood. Subset noted: CD45RO+ cells pooled with CCR7-negative TemRA cells. The origin of the receptors is a man aged 25 to 40 in good health.

The V and J genes are TRBV9 and TRBJ1-4; TRBD1 matches at 7 bases. J gave up 7 bases and V 0 bases, and 0 bases lay outside the gene matches. Germline V gene lookup returns CDR1 SGDLS and CDR2 YYNGEE. The CDR3 loop spans 13 amino acids. The CDR3 loop is CASSVGTGEKLFF. In nucleotides, the CDR3 is TGTGCCAGCAGCGTAGGGACAGGTGAAAAACTGTTTTTT.

The V gene is TRBV6-1, the J gene TRBJ1-3; D ambiguous. Trimming removed 1 base from V and 0 bases from J, with 7 bases in between. Germline values: CDR1 MNHNS, CDR2 SASEGT. The CDR3 totals 15 residues. The CDR3 nucleotides read TGTGCCAGCAGTGAAGTCGGGAGCTCTGGAAACACCATATATTTT. Protein product: CASSEVGSSGNTIYF.

The chain recombines TRBV10-2 with TRBJ1-3; TRBD1 aligns across 8 bases. Trimming at V came to 6 bases and at J to 2 bases, leaving 0 bases not matched to a gene. CDR3 size: 13 residues. Germline values: CDR1 WSHSY, CDR2 SAAADI. CDR3 coding DNA: TGCGCCAGCAGACAGGGGGCTGGAAACACCATATATTTT. Amino acid sequence: CASRQGAGNTIYF.

The V gene is TRBV7-2, the J gene TRBJ2-7, with 15 nucleotides matching TRBD2. This CDR3 is 19 amino acids long. The germline V gene has CDR1 SGHTA and CDR2 FQGNSA. V shed 2 bases, J shed 2 bases, and the junction held 10 bases outside the gene matches. CDR3 loop: CASSLSRTSGRAPTYEQYF. The CDR3, as DNA: TGTGCCAGCAGCTTATCAAGGACTAGCGGGAGGGCCCCAACCTACGAGCAGTACTTC. The whole variable domain, filled in from reference TRBV7-2 and TRBJ2-7, reads GAGVSQSPSNKVTEKGKDVELRCDPISGHTALYWYRQSLGQGLEFLIYFQGNSAPDKSGLPSDRFSAERTGGSVSTLTIQRTQQEDSAVYLCASSLSRTSGRAPTYEQYFGPGTRLTVT.

The rearrangement links TRBV7-2 to TRBJ2-7; D uncertain. This CDR3 comprises 13 residues. Looked up from germline, CDR1 is SGHTA and CDR2 is FQGNSA. V was trimmed by 1 base and J by 2 bases, leaving 6 bases between them. CDR3 coding DNA: TGTGCCAGCAGCTTAGTAGCCGCCTACGAGCAGTACTTC. This gives the protein CASSLVAAYEQYF.

The V call is TRBV5-1, the J call TRBJ2-7; 8 bases are a match to TRBD2. Germline values: CDR1 SGHRS, CDR2 YFSETQ. The CDR3 loop spans 14 amino acids. J was trimmed by 7 bases and V by 4 bases; bases with no gene match: 10. CDR3 bases: TGCGCCAGCAGCCCCCGGAGTAGCGGGGTAGAGCAGTACTTC. This gives the protein CASSPRSSGVEQYF.

The chain is built from TRBV10-2 and TRBJ2-7, with D unclear. Germline CDR1 is WSHSY and CDR2 is SAAADI. The CDR3 consists of 16 residues. V lost 0 bases and J 2 bases, leaving 14 bases between the germline ends. CDR3 protein: CASSESGRTRAYEQYF. CDR3 nucleotides: TGCGCCAGCAGTGAGTCTGGTAGGACCCGGGCCTACGAGCAGTACTTC.

The V and J genes are TRBV13 and TRBJ2-7, with D tentatively TRBD2 (5 bases). The CDR3 spans 16 residues. With 2 bases removed from V and 4 bases from J, the gap between germline ends came to 18 bases. The V gene's germline CDR1 is PRHDT and CDR2 FYEKMQ (reference sequence). The CDR3 sequence is CASSLFGRTAGYEQYF. The CDR3 DNA reads as TGTGCCAGCAGCTTATTTGGGAGAACGGCGGGTTACGAGCAGTACTTC.

The chain joins TRBV4-1 to TRBJ2-1, with 11 bases aligning to TRBD2. The CDR3 has 16 amino acids. CDR1 is MGHRA, CDR2 YSYEKL, per germline. Trimming at V came to 2 bases and at J to 7 bases, leaving 7 bases not matched to a gene. CDR3: CASSQLLAGEYNEQFF. The CDR3 coding sequence is TGCGCCAGCAGCCAACTACTAGCGGGAGAGTATAATGAGCAGTTCTTC.

This chain joins TRBV6-4 and TRBJ1-1; D might be TRBD1 (6 bases). Trimming removed 6 bases at V and 4 bases at J, with 12 bases between. Per the germline V gene, CDR1 is MRHNA and CDR2 is SNTAGT. The CDR3 consists of 13 residues. DNA of the CDR3: TGTGCCAGCAGCCGCACAGGGTCCACTGAAGCTTTCTTT. Translating gives CASSRTGSTEAFF.

This chain uses TRBV4-1 with TRBJ1-2, with a tentative D call TRBD1 (5 bases). This CDR3 contains 15 residues. V was cut by 0 bases and J by 4 bases, with 12 bases left in between. The germline V gene has CDR1 MGHRA and CDR2 YSYEKL. The CDR3 loop reads CASSQEGGTSYGYTF. The CDR3 DNA reads as TGCGCCAGCAGCCAAGAGGGTGGGACCTCCTATGGCTACACCTTC.

This clone appeared once. The chain is built from TRBV5-1 and TRBJ2-1, with D uncertain. Germline V gene data show CDR1 as SGHRS and CDR2 as YFSETQ. The CDR3 is 13 residues long. The germline V and J ends were trimmed by 0 bases and 10 bases, with 11 bases remaining between them. CDR3 nucleotide sequence: TGCGCCAGCAGCTTGGCCCACAGAGTCGAGCAGTTCTTC. Translated, it gives CASSLAHRVEQFF.

The chain couples TRBV27 to TRBJ1-2, with TRBD1 identical over 10 bases. CDR3 length: 15 residues. J gave up 8 bases and V 3 bases, and 9 bases lay outside the gene matches. CDR1 and CDR2 from the germline V gene are MNHEY and SMNVEV (reference sequence). The CDR3 loop is CASSLGEGQGQGYTF. Here the CDR3 DNA reads TGTGCCAGCAGTTTGGGGGAGGGACAGGGGCAGGGCTACACCTTC.

The chain uses TRBV9 and TRBJ2-1; no reliable D call. The germline V and J ends were trimmed by 2 bases and 4 bases, with 10 bases remaining between them. The CDR3 runs to 14 residues. Germline lookup yields CDR1 SGDLS and CDR2 YYNGEE. The CDR3 nucleotides are TGTGCCAGCAGCGTTGGCTGGCTATACAATGAGCAGTTCTTC. Amino acids: CASSVGWLYNEQFF.

This chain connects TRBV6-6 to TRBJ2-2; 7 nucleotides agree with TRBD2. CDR3 length: 15 residues. The V gene end was trimmed by 7 bases and the J gene end by 4 bases; junction bases not matched to a gene: 9. The V gene's germline CDR1 is MNHNY and CDR2 SVGAGI (reference sequence). The CDR3 nucleotides are TGTGCCAGCAAACCCCCCCGGGAGGTCACCGGGGAGCTGTTTTTT. It encodes CASKPPREVTGELFF.

V is TRBV5-1 and J is TRBJ1-2; 8 bases fit TRBD1. V gave up 3 bases and J gave up 2 bases; unmatched junction bases: 6. This CDR3 has 15 residues. CDR1 is SGHRS, CDR2 YFSETQ, per germline. CDR3 residues: CASSYGTGGNYGYTF. The CDR3, as DNA: TGCGCCAGCAGCTACGGGACAGGTGGAAACTATGGCTACACCTTC.

The V gene is TRBV30, the J gene TRBJ1-1; 12 nucleotides match TRBD1. From germline, CDR1 is GTSNPN and CDR2 SVGIG (reference sequence). The CDR3 runs to 15 residues. Trimming cost V 2 bases and J 6 bases; bases outside gene matches: 7. The CDR3 region has the DNA TGTGCCTGGAGTTTAGACGGGACAGGGGGCTCTGAAGCTTTCTTT. Translating it yields CAWSLDGTGGSEAFF.